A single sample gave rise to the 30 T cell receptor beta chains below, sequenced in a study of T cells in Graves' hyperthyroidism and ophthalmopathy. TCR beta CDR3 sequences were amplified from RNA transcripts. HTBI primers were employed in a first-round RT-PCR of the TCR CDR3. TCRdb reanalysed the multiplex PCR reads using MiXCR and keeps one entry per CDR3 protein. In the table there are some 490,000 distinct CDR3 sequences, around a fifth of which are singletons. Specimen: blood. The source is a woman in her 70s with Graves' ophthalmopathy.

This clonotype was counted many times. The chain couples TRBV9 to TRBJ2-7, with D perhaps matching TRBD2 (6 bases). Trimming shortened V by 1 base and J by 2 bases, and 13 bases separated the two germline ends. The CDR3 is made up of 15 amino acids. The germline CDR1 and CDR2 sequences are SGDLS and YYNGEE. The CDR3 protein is CASSVHGGLAYEQYF. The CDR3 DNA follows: TGTGCCAGCAGCGTACACGGAGGGCTCGCCTACGAGCAGTACTTC.

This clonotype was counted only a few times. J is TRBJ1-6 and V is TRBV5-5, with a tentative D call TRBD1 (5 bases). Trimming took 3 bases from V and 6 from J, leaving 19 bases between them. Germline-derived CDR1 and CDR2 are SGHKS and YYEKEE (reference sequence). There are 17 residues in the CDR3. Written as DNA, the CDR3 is TGTGCCAGCAGCTCGGGAAATCCCAGGGCGGGTAATTCACCCCTCCACTTT. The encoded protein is CASSSGNPRAGNSPLHF.

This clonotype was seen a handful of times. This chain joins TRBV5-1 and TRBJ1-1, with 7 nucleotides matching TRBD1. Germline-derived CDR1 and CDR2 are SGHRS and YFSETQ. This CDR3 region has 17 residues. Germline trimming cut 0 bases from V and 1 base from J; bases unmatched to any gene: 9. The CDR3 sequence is CASSLARGAGQNTEAFF. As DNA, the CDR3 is TGCGCCAGCAGCTTGGCCAGGGGGGCAGGCCAGAACACTGAAGCTTTCTTT.

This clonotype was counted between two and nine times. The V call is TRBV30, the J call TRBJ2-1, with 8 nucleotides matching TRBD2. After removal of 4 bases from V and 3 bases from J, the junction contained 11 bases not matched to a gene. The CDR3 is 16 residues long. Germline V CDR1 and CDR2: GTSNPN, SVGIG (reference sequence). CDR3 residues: CAWTLTIAGHYNEQFF. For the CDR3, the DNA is TGTGCCTGGACCCTAACGATAGCGGGGCACTACAATGAGCAGTTCTTC.

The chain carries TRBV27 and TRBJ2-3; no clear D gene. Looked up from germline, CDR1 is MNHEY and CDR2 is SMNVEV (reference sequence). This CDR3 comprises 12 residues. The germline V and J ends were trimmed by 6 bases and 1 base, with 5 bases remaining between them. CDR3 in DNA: TGTGCCAGCAGGCAGGGCACAGATACGCAGTATTTT. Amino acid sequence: CASRQGTDTQYF.

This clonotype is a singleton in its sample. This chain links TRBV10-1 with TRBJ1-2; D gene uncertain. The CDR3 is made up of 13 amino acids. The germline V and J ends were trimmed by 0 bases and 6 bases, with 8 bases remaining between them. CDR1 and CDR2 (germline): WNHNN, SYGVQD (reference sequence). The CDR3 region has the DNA TGCGCCAGCAGTGAGTCGAATAGCCATGGCTACACCTTC. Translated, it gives CASSESNSHGYTF.

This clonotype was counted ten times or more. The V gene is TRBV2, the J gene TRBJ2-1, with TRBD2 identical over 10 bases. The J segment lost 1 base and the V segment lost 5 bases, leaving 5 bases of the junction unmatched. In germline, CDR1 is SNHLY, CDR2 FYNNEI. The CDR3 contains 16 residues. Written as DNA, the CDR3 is TGTGCCAGCAGTATCCTAGCGGGAGCTTCCTACAATGAGCAGTTCTTC. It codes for CASSILAGASYNEQFF.

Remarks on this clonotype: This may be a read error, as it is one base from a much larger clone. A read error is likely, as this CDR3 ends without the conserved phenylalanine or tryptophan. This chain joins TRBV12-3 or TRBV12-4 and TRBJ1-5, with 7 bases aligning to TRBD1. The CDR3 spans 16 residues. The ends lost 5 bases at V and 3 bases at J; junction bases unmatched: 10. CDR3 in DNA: TGTGCCAGCAGTCTGAACGGACAGGTCGCCAATCAGCCCCAGCATCTT. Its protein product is CASSLNGQVANQPQHL.

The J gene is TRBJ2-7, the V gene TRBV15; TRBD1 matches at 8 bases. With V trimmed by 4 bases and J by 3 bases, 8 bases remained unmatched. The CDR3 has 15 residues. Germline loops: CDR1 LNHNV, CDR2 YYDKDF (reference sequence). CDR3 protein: CATSNLGTGVYEQYF. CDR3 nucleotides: TGTGCCACCAGCAATCTCGGGACAGGTGTCTACGAGCAGTACTTC.

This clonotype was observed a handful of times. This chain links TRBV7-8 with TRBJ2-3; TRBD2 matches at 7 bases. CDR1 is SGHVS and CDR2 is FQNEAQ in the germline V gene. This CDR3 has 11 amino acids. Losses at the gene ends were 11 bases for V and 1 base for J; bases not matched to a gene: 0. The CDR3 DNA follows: TGTGCCGCGGGGGGCACAGATACGCAGTATTTT. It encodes CAAGGTDTQYF.

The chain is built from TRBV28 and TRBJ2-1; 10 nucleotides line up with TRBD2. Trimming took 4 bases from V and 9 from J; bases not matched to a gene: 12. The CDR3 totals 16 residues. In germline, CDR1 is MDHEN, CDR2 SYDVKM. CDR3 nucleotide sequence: TGTGCCAGCAGTTCCCCAGCGGGAGGGGCCAACGGTGAGCAGTTCTTC. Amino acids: CASSSPAGGANGEQFF.

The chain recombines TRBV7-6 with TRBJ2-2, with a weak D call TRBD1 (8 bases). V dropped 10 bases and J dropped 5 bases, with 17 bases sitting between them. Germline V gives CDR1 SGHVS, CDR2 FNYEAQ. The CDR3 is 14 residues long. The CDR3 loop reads CAIWTGRGTGELFF. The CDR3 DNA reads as TGTGCCATATGGACAGGGAGGGGAACCGGGGAGCTGTTTTTT.

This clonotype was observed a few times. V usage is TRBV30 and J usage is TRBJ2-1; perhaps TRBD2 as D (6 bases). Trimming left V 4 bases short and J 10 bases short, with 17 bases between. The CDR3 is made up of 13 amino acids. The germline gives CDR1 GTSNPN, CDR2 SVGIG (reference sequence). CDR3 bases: TGTGCCTGGACCCCGGCGCCCCGGGGGGAGCAGTTCTTC. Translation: CAWTPAPRGEQFF.

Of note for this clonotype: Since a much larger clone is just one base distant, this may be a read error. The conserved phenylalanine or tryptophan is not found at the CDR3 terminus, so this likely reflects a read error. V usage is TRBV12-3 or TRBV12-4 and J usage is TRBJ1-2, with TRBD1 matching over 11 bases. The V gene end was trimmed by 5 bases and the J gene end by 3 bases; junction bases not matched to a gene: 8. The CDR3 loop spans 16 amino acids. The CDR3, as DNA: TGTGCCAGCAGTGCGTCACCGGGACAGGGGGACTATGGCTACACCTCC. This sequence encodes CASSASPGQGDYGYTS.

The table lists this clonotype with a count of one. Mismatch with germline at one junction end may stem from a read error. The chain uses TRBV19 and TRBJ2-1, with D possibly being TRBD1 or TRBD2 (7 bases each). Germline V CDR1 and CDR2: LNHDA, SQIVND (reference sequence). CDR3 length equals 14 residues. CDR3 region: CASSGRGQYNEEFF. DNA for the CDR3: TGTGCCAGTAGTGGGAGGGGGCAGTACAATGAGGAGTTCTTC.

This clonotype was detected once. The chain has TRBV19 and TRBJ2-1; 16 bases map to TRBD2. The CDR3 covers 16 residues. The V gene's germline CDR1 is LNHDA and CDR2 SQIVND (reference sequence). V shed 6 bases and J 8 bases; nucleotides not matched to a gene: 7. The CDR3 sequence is CASRSGLAGGHDEQFF. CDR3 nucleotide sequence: TGTGCCAGTAGATCGGGACTAGCGGGAGGGCACGATGAGCAGTTCTTC.

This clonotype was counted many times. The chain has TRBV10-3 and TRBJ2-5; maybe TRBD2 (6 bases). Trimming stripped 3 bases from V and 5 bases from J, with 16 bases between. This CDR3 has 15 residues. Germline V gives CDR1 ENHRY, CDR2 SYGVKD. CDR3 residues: CAISEPTGEVETQYF. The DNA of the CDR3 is TGTGCCATCAGTGAACCCACTGGGGAGGTTGAGACCCAGTACTTC.

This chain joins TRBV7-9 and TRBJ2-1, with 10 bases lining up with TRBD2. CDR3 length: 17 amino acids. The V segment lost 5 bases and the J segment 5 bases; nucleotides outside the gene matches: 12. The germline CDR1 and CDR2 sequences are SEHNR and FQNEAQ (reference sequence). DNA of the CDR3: TGTGCCAGCAGCCGGGTAGGTTTAGCGGGAGGCGACAATGAGCAGTTCTTC. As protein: CASSRVGLAGGDNEQFF. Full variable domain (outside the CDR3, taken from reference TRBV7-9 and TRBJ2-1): DTGVSQNPRHKITKRGQNVTFRCDPISEHNRLYWYRQTLGQGPEFLTYFQNEAQLEKSRLLSDRFSAERPKGSFSTLEIQRTEQGDSAMYLCASSRVGLAGGDNEQFFGPGTRLTVL.

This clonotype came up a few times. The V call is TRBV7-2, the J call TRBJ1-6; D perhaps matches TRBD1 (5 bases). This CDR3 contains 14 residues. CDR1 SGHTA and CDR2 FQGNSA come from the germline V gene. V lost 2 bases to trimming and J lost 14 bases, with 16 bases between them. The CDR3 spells CASSLLQGRRTLHF. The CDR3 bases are TGTGCCAGCAGCTTACTTCAGGGACGGAGGACCCTCCACTTT.

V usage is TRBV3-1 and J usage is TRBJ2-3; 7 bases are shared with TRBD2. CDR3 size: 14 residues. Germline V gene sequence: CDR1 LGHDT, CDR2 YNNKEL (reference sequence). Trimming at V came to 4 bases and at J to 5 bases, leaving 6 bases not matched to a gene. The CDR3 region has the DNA TGTGCCAGCAGCCTTCGTGGCGGGAGAGATACGCAGTATTTT. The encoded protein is CASSLRGGRDTQYF.

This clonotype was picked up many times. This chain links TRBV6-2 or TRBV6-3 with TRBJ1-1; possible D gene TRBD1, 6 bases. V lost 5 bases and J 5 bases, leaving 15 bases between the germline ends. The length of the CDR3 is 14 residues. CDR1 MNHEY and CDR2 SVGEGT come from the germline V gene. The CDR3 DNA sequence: TGTGCCAGCAGTATGACAGGATCGAGAACTGAAGCTTTCTTT. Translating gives CASSMTGSRTEAFF.

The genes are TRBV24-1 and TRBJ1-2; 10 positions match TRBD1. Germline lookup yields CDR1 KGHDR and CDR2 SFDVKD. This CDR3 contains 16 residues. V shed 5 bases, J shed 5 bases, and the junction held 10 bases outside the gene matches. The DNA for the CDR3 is TGTGCCACCAGTGGACCGGGACAGGGGTTAAGTTATGGCTACACCTTC. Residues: CATSGPGQGLSYGYTF.

CDR3 region: CASSQQGANTDTQYF. As DNA, the CDR3 is TGCGCCAGCAGCCAACAGGGGGCTAATACAGATACGCAGTATTTT. This chain joins TRBV4-1 and TRBJ2-3, with TRBD1 matching 8 bases. The length of the CDR3 is 15 residues. V trimming: 2 bases; J trimming: 3 bases; junction bases outside the gene matches: 4. Germline V gene data show CDR1 as MGHRA and CDR2 as YSYEKL.

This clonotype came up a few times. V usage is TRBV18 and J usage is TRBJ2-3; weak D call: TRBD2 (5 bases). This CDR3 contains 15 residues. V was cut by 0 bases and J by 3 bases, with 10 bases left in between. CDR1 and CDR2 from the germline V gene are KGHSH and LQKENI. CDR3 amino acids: CASSPPTPGTDTQYF. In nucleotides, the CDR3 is TGTGCCAGCTCACCACCAACTCCGGGGACAGATACGCAGTATTTT.

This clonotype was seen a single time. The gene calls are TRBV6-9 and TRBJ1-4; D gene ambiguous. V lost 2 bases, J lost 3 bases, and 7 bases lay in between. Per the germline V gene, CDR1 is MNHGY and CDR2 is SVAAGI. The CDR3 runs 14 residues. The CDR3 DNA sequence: TGTGCCAGCAGTTATAGAAATTCTAATGAAAAACTGTTTTTT. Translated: CASSYRNSNEKLFF.

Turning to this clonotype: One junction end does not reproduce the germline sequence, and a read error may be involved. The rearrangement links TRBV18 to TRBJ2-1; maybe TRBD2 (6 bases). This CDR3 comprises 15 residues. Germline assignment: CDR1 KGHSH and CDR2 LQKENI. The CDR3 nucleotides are TGTGCCAGCTCGCCACTAGCTAGCTCCTACAATGAGCAGTTCTTC. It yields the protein CASSPLASSYNEQFF.

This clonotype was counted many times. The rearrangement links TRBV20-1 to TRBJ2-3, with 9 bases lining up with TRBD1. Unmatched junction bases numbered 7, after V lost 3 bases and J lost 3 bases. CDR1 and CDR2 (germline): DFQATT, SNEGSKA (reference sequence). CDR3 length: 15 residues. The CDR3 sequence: CSARKGTGWTDTQYF. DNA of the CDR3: TGCAGTGCTAGGAAGGGGACAGGGTGGACAGATACGCAGTATTTT.

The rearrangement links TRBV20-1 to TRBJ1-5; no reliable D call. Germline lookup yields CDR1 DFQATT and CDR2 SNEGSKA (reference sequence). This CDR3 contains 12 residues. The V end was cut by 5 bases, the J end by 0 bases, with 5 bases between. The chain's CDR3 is CSAEVSNQPQHF. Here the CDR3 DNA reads TGCAGTGCTGAGGTTAGCAATCAGCCCCAGCATTTT.

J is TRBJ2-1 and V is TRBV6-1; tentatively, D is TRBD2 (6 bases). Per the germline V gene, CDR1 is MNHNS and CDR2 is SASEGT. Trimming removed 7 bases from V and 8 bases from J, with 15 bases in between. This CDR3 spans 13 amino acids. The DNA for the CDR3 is TGTGCCAGCACCCTAACGACTAGTCATGAGCAGTTCTTC. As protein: CASTLTTSHEQFF.

The DNA of the CDR3 is TGTGCCAGCAGCCAACACAGCGGGAGGACCGGGGAGCTGTTTTTT. This gives the protein CASSQHSGRTGELFF. The rearrangement uses TRBV14 and TRBJ2-2; 9 nucleotides match TRBD2. V was clipped by 2 bases and J by 5 bases; unmatched bases: 3. Germline assignment: CDR1 SGHDN and CDR2 FVKESK. The CDR3 is 15 amino acids.